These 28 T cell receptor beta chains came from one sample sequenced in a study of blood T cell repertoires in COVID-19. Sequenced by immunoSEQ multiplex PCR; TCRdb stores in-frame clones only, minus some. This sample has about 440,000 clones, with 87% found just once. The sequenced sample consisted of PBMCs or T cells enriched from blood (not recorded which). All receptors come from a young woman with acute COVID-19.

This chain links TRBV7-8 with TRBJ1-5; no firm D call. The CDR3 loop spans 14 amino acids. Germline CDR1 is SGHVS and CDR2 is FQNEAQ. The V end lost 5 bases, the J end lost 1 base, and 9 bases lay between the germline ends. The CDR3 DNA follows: TGTGCCAGCAGCCCGGGGAACAGCAATCAGCCCCAGCATTTT. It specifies CASSPGNSNQPQHF.

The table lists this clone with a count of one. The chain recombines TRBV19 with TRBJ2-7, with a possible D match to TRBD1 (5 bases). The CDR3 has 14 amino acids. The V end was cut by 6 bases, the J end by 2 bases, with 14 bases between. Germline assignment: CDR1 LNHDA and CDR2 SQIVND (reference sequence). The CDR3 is CASRGRRTPYEQYF. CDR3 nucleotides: TGTGCCAGTAGGGGAAGAAGGACACCCTACGAGCAGTACTTC.

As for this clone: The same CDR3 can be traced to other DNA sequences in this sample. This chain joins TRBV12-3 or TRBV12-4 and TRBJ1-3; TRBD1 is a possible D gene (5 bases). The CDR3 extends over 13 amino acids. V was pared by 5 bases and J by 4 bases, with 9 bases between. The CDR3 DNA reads TGTGCCAGCAGTCCGGGGGTGGGAAACACCATATATTTT. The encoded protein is CASSPGVGNTIYF.

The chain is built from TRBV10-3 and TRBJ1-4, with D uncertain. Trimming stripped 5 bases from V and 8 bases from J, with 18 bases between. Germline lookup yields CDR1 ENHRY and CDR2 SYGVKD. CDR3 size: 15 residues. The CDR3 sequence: CAISPRGEASEKLFF. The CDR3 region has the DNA TGTGCCATCAGTCCCCGTGGGGAGGCGAGCGAAAAACTGTTTTTT.

For the CDR3, the DNA is TGTGCCAGCAGCTTAAAGGCGTCGGGGTACAATGAGCAGTTCTTC. Its translation is CASSLKASGYNEQFF. The rearrangement joins TRBV7-3 to TRBJ2-1, with a tentative D call TRBD2 (5 bases). The CDR3 covers 15 residues. With 1 base removed from V and 4 bases from J, the gap between germline ends came to 11 bases. Germline-derived CDR1 and CDR2 are SGHTA and FQGTGA.

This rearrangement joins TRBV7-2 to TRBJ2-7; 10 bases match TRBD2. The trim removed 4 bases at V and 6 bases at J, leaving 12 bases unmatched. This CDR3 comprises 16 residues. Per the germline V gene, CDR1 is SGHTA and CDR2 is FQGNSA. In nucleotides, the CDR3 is TGTGCCAGCAGCTCCCGACTAGCGGGCGGGCGGGTCGAGCAGTACTTC. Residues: CASSSRLAGGRVEQYF.

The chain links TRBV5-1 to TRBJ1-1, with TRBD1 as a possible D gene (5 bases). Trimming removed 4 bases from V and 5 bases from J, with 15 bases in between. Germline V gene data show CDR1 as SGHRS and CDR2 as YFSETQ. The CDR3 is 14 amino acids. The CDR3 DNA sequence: TGCGCCAGCAGCCCATCATTCAGGGAAACTGAAGCTTTCTTT. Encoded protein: CASSPSFRETEAFF.

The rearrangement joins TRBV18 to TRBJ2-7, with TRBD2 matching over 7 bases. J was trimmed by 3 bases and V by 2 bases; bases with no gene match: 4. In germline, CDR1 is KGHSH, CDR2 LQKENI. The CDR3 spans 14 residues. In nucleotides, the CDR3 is TGTGCCAGCTCACCAGCGGGCGGGAGCTACGAGCAGTACTTC. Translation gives CASSPAGGSYEQYF.

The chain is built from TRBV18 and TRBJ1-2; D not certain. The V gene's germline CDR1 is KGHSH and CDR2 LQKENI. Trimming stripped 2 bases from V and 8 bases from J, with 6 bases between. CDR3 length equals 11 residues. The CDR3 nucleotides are TGTGCCAGCTCACCAGGGAGCGGCTACACCTTC. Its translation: CASSPGSGYTF.

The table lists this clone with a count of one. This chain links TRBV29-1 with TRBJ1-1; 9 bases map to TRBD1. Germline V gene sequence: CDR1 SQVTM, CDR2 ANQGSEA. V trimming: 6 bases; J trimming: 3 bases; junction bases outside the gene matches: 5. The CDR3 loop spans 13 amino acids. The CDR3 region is CSVGQGTYTEAFF. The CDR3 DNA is TGCAGCGTGGGACAGGGCACGTACACTGAAGCTTTCTTT.

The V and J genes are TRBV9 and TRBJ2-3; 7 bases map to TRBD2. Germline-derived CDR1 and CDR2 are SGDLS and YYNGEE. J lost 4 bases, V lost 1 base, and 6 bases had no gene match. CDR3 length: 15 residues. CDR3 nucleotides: TGTGCCAGCAGCGTAAGGGGCAGCGGGGCAGATACGCAGTATTTT. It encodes CASSVRGSGADTQYF.

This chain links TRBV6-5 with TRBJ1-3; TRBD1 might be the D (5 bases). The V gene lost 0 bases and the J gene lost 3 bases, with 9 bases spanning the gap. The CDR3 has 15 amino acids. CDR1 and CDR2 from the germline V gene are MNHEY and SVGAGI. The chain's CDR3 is CASSYSGGSGNTIYF. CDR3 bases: TGTGCCAGCAGTTACTCCGGGGGTAGTGGAAACACCATATATTTT.

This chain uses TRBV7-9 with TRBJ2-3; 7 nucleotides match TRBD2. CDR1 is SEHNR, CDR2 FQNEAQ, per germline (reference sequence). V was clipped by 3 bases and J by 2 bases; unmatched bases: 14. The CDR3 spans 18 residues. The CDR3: CASSFGFRRDYATDTQYF. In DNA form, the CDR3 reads TGTGCCAGCAGCTTTGGGTTCAGGAGGGACTACGCCACAGATACGCAGTATTTT.

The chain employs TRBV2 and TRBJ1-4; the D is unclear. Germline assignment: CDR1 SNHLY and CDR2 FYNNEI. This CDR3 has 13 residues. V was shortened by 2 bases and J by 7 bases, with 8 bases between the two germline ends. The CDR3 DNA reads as TGTGCCAGCAGTGAAATCCAAATTGAAAAACTGTTTTTT. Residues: CASSEIQIEKLFF.

The CDR3 nucleotides read TGTGCCAGCAGTTACGGACAGGGCGATCAGCCCCAGCATTTT. Its translation: CASSYGQGDQPQHF. The chain joins TRBV6-5 to TRBJ1-5; 8 bases align to TRBD1. The CDR3 sequence is 14 residues long. V lost 2 bases, J lost 5 bases, and 2 bases stayed unmatched. The V gene's germline CDR1 is MNHEY and CDR2 SVGAGI.

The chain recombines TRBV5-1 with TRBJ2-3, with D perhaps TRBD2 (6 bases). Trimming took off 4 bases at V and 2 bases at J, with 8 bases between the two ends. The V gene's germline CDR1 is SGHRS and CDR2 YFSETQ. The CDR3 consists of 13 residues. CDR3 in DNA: TGCGCCAGCAGCGGGGGGAACACAGATACGCAGTATTTT. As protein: CASSGGNTDTQYF.

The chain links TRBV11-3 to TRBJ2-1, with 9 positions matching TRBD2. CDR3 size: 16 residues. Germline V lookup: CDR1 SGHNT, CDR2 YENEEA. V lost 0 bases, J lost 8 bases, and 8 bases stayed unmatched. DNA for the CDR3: TGTGCCAGCAGCTTAGATGGGCTAGCGGGAAGGTATGAGCAGTTCTTC. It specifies CASSLDGLAGRYEQFF.

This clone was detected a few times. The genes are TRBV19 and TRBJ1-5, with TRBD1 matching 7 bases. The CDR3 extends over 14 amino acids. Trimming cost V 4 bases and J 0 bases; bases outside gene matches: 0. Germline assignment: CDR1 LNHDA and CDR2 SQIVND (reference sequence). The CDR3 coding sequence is TGTGCCAGTAGTAGACAGGGTAGCAATCAGCCCCAGCATTTT. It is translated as CASSRQGSNQPQHF.

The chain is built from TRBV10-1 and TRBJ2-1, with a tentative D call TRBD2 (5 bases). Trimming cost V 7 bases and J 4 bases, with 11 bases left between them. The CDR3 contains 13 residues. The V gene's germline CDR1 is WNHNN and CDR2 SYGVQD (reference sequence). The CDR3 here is CASTASLYNEQFF. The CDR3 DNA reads TGCGCCAGCACGGCTAGCTTATACAATGAGCAGTTCTTC.

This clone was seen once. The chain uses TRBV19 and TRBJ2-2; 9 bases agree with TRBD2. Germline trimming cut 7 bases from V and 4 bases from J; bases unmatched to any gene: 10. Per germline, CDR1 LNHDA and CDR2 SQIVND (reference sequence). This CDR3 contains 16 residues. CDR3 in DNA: TGTGCCAGTAAATTAGGTAGCGGGGGACCCACCGGGGAGCTGTTTTTT. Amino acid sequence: CASKLGSGGPTGELFF.

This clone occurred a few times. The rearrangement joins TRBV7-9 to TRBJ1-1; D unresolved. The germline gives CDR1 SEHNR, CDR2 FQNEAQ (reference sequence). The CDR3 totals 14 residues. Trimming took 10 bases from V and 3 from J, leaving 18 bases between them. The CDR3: CATTTGRVDTEAFF. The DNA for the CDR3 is TGTGCCACCACAACGGGGAGGGTGGACACTGAAGCTTTCTTT.

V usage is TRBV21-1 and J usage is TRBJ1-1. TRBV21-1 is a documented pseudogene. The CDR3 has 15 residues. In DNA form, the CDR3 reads TGTGCCAGCAGCAAGTGTAGGGAGAGGAACACTGAAGCTTTCTTT. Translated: CASSKCRERNTEAFF.

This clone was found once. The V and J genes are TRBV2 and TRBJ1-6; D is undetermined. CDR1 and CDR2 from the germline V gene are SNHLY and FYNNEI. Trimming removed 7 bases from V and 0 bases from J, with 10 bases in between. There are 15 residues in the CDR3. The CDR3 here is CASTSISSYNSPLHF. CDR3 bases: TGTGCCAGCACTAGTATTAGCTCCTATAATTCACCCCTCCACTTT.

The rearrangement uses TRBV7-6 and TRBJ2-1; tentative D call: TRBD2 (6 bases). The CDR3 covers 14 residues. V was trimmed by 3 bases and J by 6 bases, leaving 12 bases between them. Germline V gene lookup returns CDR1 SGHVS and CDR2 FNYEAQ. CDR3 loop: CASSFPGLINEQFF. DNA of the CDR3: TGTGCCAGCAGCTTCCCGGGACTGATCAATGAGCAGTTCTTC.

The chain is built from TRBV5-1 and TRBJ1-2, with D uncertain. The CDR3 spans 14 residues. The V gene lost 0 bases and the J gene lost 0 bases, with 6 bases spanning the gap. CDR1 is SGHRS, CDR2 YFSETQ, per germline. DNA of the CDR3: TGCGCCAGCAGCTTGGCCACAGCTAACTATGGCTACACCTTC. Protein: CASSLATANYGYTF.

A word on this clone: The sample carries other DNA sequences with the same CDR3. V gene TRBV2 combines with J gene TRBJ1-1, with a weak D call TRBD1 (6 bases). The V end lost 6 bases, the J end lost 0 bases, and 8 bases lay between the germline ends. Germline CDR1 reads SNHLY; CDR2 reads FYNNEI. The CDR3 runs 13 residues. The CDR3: CASSRTVNTEAFF. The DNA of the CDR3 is TGTGCCAGCAGCCGGACAGTGAACACTGAAGCTTTCTTT.

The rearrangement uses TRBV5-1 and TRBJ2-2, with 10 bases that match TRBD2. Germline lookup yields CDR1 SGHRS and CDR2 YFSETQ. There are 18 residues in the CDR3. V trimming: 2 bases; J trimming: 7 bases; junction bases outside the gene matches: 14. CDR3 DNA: TGCGCCAGCAGCTTCCCCAATAGCGGGAGGATAATTATCGGGGAGCTGTTTTTT. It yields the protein CASSFPNSGRIIIGELFF.

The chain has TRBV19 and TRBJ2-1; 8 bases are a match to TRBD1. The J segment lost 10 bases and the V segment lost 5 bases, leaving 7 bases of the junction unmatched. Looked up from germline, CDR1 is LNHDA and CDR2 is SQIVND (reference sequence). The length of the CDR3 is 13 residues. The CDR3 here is CASSPDRALEQFF. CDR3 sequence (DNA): TGTGCCAGTAGTCCGGACAGGGCTCTCGAGCAGTTCTTC.